This entry lists 9 T cell receptor beta chains sequenced from one sample in a study of T cell responses to AZD1222 COVID-19 vaccine. TCRdb's copy holds only in-frame clones and misses some; the assay was immunoSEQ multiplex PCR. The sample lists 100,000 to 120,000 clones, roughly 85% occurring once. Sequences were derived from peripheral blood, sampled on day 0 of AZD1222 vaccination. These receptors were obtained from an adult in good health.

The chain carries TRBV5-1 and TRBJ1-1; D ambiguous. Trimming removed 0 bases from V and 4 bases from J, with 10 bases in between. Germline-derived CDR1 and CDR2 are SGHRS and YFSETQ. This CDR3 contains 14 residues. The CDR3 DNA follows: TGCGCCAGCAGCTTGGTGGAGATGGGCACTGAAGCTTTCTTT. It specifies CASSLVEMGTEAFF.

The V and J genes are TRBV4-2 and TRBJ2-1; 12 nucleotides match TRBD2. The J segment lost 8 bases and the V segment lost 5 bases, leaving 10 bases of the junction unmatched. This CDR3 comprises 16 residues. Germline V CDR1 and CDR2: LGHNA, YNFKEQ. The CDR3 sequence: CASSKAPSGGVDEQFF. The DNA for the CDR3 is TGTGCCAGCAGCAAAGCTCCTAGCGGGGGGGTCGATGAGCAGTTCTTC.

The chain couples TRBV7-2 to TRBJ1-3; maybe TRBD1 (6 bases). The ends were cut back, 4 bases at V and 2 bases at J, with 15 bases in the middle. Germline lookup yields CDR1 SGHTA and CDR2 FQGNSA. This CDR3 comprises 16 residues. CDR3 protein: CASSWGAPDPGNTIYF. Written as DNA, the CDR3 is TGTGCCAGCAGCTGGGGGGCCCCGGATCCTGGAAACACCATATATTTT.

CDR3 DNA: TGCAGTGCTAGTAGGGATCAGCCCCAGCATTTT. Translated: CSASRDQPQHF. This sequence joins TRBV20-1 and TRBJ1-5; no firm D call. Germline V gene lookup returns CDR1 DFQATT and CDR2 SNEGSKA (reference sequence). Trimming took off 3 bases at V and 5 bases at J, with 5 bases between the two ends. This CDR3 spans 11 amino acids.

The rearrangement uses TRBV5-1 and TRBJ2-2; the D call may be TRBD1 or TRBD2 (5 bases each). This CDR3 comprises 15 residues. Germline lookup yields CDR1 SGHRS and CDR2 YFSETQ. V lost 2 bases, J lost 6 bases, and 14 bases lay in between. The CDR3 here is CASSFEGPMSGELFF. The CDR3 DNA is TGCGCCAGCAGCTTCGAGGGGCCGATGTCCGGGGAGCTGTTTTTT.

Of note for this clone: The junction differs from germline at one of its ends, possibly a read error. This chain links TRBV7-7 with TRBJ2-4; 7 bases line up with TRBD2. Looked up from germline, CDR1 is SSHAT and CDR2 is FNYEAQ (reference sequence). The CDR3 is 13 amino acids. CDR3 sequence: CASSLGLDDIQYF. The CDR3 DNA follows: TGTGCTAGCAGCTTAGGACTAGACGACATTCAGTACTTC.

CDR3 coding DNA: TGTGCCAGCTCACCAACAGGGAGAAGCAATCAGCCCCAGCATTTT. It specifies CASSPTGRSNQPQHF. This chain links TRBV18 with TRBJ1-5; perhaps TRBD1 as D (6 bases). Germline V CDR1 and CDR2: KGHSH, LQKENI. The V and J ends lost 2 bases and 1 base respectively, with 9 bases between them. There are 15 residues in the CDR3.

The count of this clone is one. The J gene is TRBJ2-3, the V gene TRBV7-2; 7 bases align to TRBD1. CDR3 length: 16 residues. The V gene end was trimmed by 3 bases and the J gene end by 1 base; junction bases not matched to a gene: 7. CDR1 is SGHTA and CDR2 is FQGNSA in the germline V gene. CDR3 bases: TGTGCCAGCAGCTTTAGAGGGGGCGGGCGCACAGATACGCAGTATTTT. It yields the protein CASSFRGGGRTDTQYF.

The rearrangement uses TRBV15 and TRBJ1-2, with D perhaps matching TRBD1 (5 bases). The CDR3 is 14 amino acids. The germline CDR1 and CDR2 sequences are LNHNV and YYDKDF (reference sequence). Trimming removed 0 bases from V and 7 bases from J, with 12 bases in between. The CDR3 DNA is TGTGCCACCAGCAGAGATCCGACAGAGGGTGGCTACACCTTC. This codes for CATSRDPTEGGYTF.